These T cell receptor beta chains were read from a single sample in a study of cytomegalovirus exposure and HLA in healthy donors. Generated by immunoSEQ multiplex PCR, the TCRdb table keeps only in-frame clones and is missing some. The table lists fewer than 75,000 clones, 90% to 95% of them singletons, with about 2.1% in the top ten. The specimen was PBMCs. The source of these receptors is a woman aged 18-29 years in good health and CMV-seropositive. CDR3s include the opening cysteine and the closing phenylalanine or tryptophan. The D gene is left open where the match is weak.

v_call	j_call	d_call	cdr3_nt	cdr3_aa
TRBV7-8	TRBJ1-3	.	TGTGCCAGCAGCTCCGGGGTGGGCGGTGGAAACACCATATATTTT	CASSSGVGGGNTIYF
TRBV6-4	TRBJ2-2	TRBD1	TGTGCCAGCAGTCGGACAGGGGGAGACACCGGGGAGCTGTTTTTT	CASSRTGGDTGELFF
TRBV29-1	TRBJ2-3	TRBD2	TGCAGCGTTAGTAGCGGGATCACAGATACGCAGTATTTT	CSVSSGITDTQYF
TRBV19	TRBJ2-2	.	TGTGCCAGTAGCCTAAGGGGTGGCGGGGAGCTGTTTTTT	CASSLRGGGELFF
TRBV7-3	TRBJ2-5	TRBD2	TGTGCCAGCAGCCCGGGGGGGGGCCTCGGGGAGACCCAGTACTTC	CASSPGGGLGETQYF
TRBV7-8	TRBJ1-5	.	TGTGCCAGCAGCTTAGGGGAGGCGGGGGGTGTAAATCAGCCCCAGCATTTT	CASSLGEAGGVNQPQHF
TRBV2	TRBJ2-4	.	TGTGCCAGCAGCGTTTGGGAGACCAAAAACATTCAGTACTTC	CASSVWETKNIQYF
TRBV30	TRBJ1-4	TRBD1	TGTGCCTGGAACCCTAGTGTTGGGACAGGGTTGGGTGAAAAACTGTTTTTT	CAWNPSVGTGLGEKLFF
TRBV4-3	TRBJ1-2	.	TGCGCCAGCAGCCAAGCCGGGGGTGGGTATGGCTACACCTTC	CASSQAGGGYGYTF
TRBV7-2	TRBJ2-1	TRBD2	TGTGCCAGCAGCCGGACTAGCGGAAGCTCCTACAATGAGCAGTTCTTC	CASSRTSGSSYNEQFF